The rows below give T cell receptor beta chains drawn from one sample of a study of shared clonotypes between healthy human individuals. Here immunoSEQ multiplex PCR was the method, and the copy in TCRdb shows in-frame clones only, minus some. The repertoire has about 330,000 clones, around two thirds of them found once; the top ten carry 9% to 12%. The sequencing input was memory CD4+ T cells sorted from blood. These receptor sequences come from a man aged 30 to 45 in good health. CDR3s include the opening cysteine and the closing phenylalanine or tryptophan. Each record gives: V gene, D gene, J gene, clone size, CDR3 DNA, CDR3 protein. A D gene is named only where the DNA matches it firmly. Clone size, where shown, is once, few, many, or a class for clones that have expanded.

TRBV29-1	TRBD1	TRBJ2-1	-	TGCAGCGTTGACGACAGGGGGGATGAGCAGTTCTTC	CSVDDRGDEQFF
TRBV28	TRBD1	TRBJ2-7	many	TGTGCCACACTGGGACAGCTAACCTACGAGCAGTACTTC	CATLGQLTYEQYF
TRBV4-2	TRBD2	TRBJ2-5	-	TGTGCCAGCAGCCAAGGGTTAGCGGGAGTAGAGACCCAGTACTTC	CASSQGLAGVETQYF
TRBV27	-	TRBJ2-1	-	TGTGCCAGCAGTCGGGGACAAGCCCAACATGAGCAGTTCTTC	CASSRGQAQHEQFF
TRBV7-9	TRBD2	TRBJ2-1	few	TGTGCCAGCAGCTACGGACTAGCGGTAGGGGAGCAGTTCTTC	CASSYGLAVGEQFF
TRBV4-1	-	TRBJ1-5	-	TGCGCCAGCAGCCAAGGCCTACAGGGTAGCAATCAGCCCCAGCATTTT	CASSQGLQGSNQPQHF
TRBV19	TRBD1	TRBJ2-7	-	TGTGCCAGTAGTACGCCCGGACAGGCCACCTACGAGCAGTACTTC	CASSTPGQATYEQYF
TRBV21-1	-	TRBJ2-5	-	TGTGCCAGCAGCAAAGTGCGGGAGGGCCGAGAGACCCAGTACTTC	CASSKVREGRETQYF
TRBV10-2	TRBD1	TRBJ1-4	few	TGCGCCACCAAGAAAGACGGGACAGGGGGACGAAAACTGTTTTTT	CATKKDGTGGRKLFF
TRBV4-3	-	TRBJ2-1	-	TGCGCCAGCAGCCAGCACGCGGGATACAATGAGCAGTTCTTC	CASSQHAGYNEQFF
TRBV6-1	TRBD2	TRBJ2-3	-	TGTGCCAGCAGTGAAGCGAGGACTAGCGGGAGGGGGCCGCAGTATTTT	CASSEARTSGRGPQYF
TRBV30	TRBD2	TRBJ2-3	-	TGTGCCTGGAGTCGCGCTAGCGGGAGGGGGACAGATACGCAGTATTTT	CAWSRASGRGTDTQYF
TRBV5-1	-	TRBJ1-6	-	TGCGCCAGCAGCCCCCAGGAGGGCTATAATTCACCCCTCCACTTT	CASSPQEGYNSPLHF
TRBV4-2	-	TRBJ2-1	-	TGTGCCAGCAGCCAAGATTGGGGGTACAATGAGCAGTTCTTC	CASSQDWGYNEQFF
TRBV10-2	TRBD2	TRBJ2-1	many	TGCGCCAGCAGTGAGAATGGGTGGGGGCGGGAGGATTTAGGCAATGAGCAGTTCTTC	CASSENGWGREDLGNEQFF
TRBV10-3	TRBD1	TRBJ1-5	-	TGTGCCATCAGGTCGGACAGGGGAAACCTCAATCAGCCCCAGCATTTT	CAIRSDRGNLNQPQHF
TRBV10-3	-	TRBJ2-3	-	TGTGCCATCAGTGAGAGGGCCAAAACTAGCACAGATACGCAGTATTTT	CAISERAKTSTDTQYF
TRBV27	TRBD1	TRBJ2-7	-	TGTGCCAGCAGCCAAATCCGGGACAGCCACTTCTCCTACGAGCAGTACTTC	CASSQIRDSHFSYEQYF
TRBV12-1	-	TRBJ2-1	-	TGTGCCAGCAGCTCGGCGGGAGGGCCCCATGAGCAGTTCTTC	CASSSAGGPHEQFF
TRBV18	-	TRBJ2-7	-	TGTGCCAGCTCACCACTAGGATCCTACGAGCAGTACTTC	CASSPLGSYEQYF
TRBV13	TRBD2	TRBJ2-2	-	TGTGCCAGCAGCCCGCTAGCGGGAGGACCCGGGGGGGACACCGGGGAGCTGTTTTTT	CASSPLAGGPGGDTGELFF
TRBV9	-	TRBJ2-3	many	TGTGCCAGCAGCGTGCTGGGGGCGTTAGGAGATACGCAGTATTTT	CASSVLGALGDTQYF
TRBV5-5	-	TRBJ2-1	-	TGTGCCAGCAGTTTTAGCGCTAACTCCTACAATGAGCAGTTCTTC	CASSFSANSYNEQFF
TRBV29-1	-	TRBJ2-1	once	TGCAGCGTTGGGTGGTCGGGGTTCGGCAATGAGCAGTTCTTC	CSVGWSGFGNEQFF
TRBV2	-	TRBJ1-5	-	TGTGCCACTTCTATCGCCCGGGGTGGGTTGCAGCCCCAGCATTTT	CATSIARGGLQPQHF
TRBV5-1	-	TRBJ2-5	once	TGCGCCAGCAGCATGGCCCCCCCTACAGGGCCCCAAGAGACCCAGTACTTC	CASSMAPPTGPQETQYF
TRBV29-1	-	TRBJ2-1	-	TGCAGCGTTGACGATCCCACCAGGGGAGGGAGGCTCTACAATGAGCAGTTCTTC	CSVDDPTRGGRLYNEQFF
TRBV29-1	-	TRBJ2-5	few	TGCAGCGCCGGTCAAGAGACCCAGTACTTC	CSAGQETQYF
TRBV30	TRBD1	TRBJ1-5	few	TGTGCCTGGAGTCAGCTCGGACAGGGGGAAGCTCAGCCCCAGCATTTT	CAWSQLGQGEAQPQHF
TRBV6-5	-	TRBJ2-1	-	TGTGCCAGCAGTTCCCTCAGCCGGACATCCTACAATGAGCAGTTCTTC	CASSSLSRTSYNEQFF
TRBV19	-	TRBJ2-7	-	TGTGCCAGTAGTATACTTCTCCGGGGCGAGCAGTACTTC	CASSILLRGEQYF
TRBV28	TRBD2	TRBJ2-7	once	TGTGCCAGCAGTCAAGGGACTAGCGGCTACGAGCAGTACTTC	CASSQGTSGYEQYF
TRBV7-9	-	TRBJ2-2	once	TGTGCCAGCAGCTTTCCCCGGGTTAATACCGGGGAGCTGTTTTTT	CASSFPRVNTGELFF
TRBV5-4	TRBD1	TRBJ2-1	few	TGTGCCAGCAGCTTAAGGACAGGGCAGTACAATGAGCAGTTCTTC	CASSLRTGQYNEQFF
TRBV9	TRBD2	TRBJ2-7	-	TGTGCCAGCAGCGTAGGGCGGGGAGGGCTCTACGAGCAGTACTTC	CASSVGRGGLYEQYF
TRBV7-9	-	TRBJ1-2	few	TGTGCCAGCAGCTTAGGTGCTTATGGCTACACCTTC	CASSLGAYGYTF
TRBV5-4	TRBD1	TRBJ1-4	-	TGTGCCAGCAGCTTGGGAGGGACAGGGCCAAATGAAAAACTGTTTTTT	CASSLGGTGPNEKLFF